The 7 T cell receptor beta chains listed next were all sequenced from one sample in a study of blood T cell repertoires in COVID-19. TCRdb's table, derived via immunoSEQ multiplex PCR, lists solely in-frame clones and lacks some. In the table there are more than 200,000 clones, around 83% of which are singletons. Sequencing was performed on peripheral blood. Receptors were obtained from a woman in her forties or fifties with acute or convalescent COVID-19.

The chain couples TRBV2 to TRBJ1-5; maybe TRBD1 (5 bases). This CDR3 region has 15 residues. Germline assignment: CDR1 SNHLY and CDR2 FYNNEI. The V gene lost 6 bases and the J gene lost 5 bases, with 17 bases spanning the gap. CDR3 residues: CASRDVGRGDQPQHF. The CDR3 nucleotides read TGTGCCAGCAGAGACGTCGGAAGGGGCGATCAGCCCCAGCATTTT.

The CDR3 DNA reads as TGCGCCAGCAGCGCTCTCGGGACTCTCAACAATGAGCAGTTCTTC. As protein: CASSALGTLNNEQFF. The V and J genes are TRBV5-1 and TRBJ2-1; weak D call: TRBD2 (6 bases). The CDR3 spans 15 residues. The V end lost 4 bases, the J end lost 5 bases, and 16 bases lay between the germline ends. The germline CDR1 and CDR2 sequences are SGHRS and YFSETQ.

A few counts support this clone. The chain recombines TRBV6-6 with TRBJ2-2; 12 nucleotides line up with TRBD2. Germline loops: CDR1 MNHNY, CDR2 SVGAGI (reference sequence). The V segment lost 11 bases and the J segment 3 bases; nucleotides outside the gene matches: 7. The CDR3 is 15 residues long. In DNA, the CDR3 is TGTGCCTCCCAGACTAGCGGGAGCGACACCGGGGAGCTGTTTTTT. This gives the protein CASQTSGSDTGELFF.

This chain connects TRBV5-1 to TRBJ2-7; weak D call: TRBD1 (5 bases). Trimming took 2 bases from V and 3 from J, leaving 6 bases between them. Germline-derived CDR1 and CDR2 are SGHRS and YFSETQ. This CDR3 is built from 12 residues. The CDR3 DNA reads TGCGCCAGCAGCTTCGACAGCTACGAGCAGTACTTC. Translating gives CASSFDSYEQYF. The full variable domain, in which reference TRBV5-1 and TRBJ2-7 provide the parts outside the CDR3, is KAGVTQTPRYLIKTRGQQVTLSCSPISGHRSVSWYQQTPGQGLQFLFEYFSETQRNKGNFPGRFSGRQFSNSRSEMNVSTLELGDSALYLCASSFDSYEQYFGPGTRLTVT.

The gene calls are TRBV7-9 and TRBJ2-7; maybe TRBD2 (6 bases). Trimming took 5 bases from V and 7 from J, leaving 12 bases between them. The CDR3 has 12 amino acids. Germline lookup yields CDR1 SEHNR and CDR2 FQNEAQ (reference sequence). CDR3 loop: CASSRSGLEQYF. The CDR3 DNA is TGTGCCAGCAGCCGGAGCGGGTTAGAGCAGTACTTC.

This clone has only one observation. The V and J genes are TRBV28 and TRBJ2-1; 8 bases agree with TRBD2. Per germline, CDR1 MDHEN and CDR2 SYDVKM. J was trimmed by 8 bases and V by 6 bases; bases with no gene match: 15. The CDR3 is made up of 16 amino acids. The CDR3: CASSLAGAGGEDEQFF. CDR3 sequence (DNA): TGTGCCAGCAGCCTCGCGGGGGCGGGAGGTGAGGATGAGCAGTTCTTC.

V is TRBV10-3 and J is TRBJ2-5; the D is unclear. V shed 10 bases and J shed 5 bases, with 20 bases lying between them. Germline V gives CDR1 ENHRY, CDR2 SYGVKD. The CDR3 has 14 amino acids. The CDR3 loop is CATRSEFGWETQYF. The CDR3 DNA reads TGTGCCACGAGGTCGGAGTTCGGGTGGGAGACCCAGTACTTC.